This T cell receptor (beta chain) derives from a study of cytomegalovirus exposure and HLA in healthy donors. The study, taken as a whole, reports: Prior analysis indicated that the majority of TCR beta V segments exhibited productivity approximately 90% or approximately 30% of the time.

A word on this clone: Its cognate antigen is unknown.

The study ran its PCR with 60 Vbeta and 13 Jbeta primers. Assay used: immunoSEQ multiplex PCR; TCRdb lists only in-frame clones, some missing. Found here are over 150,000 clones, roughly four fifths of them singletons; the top ten hold 0.96%. CDR3 length: 12 amino acids. Germline-derived CDR1 and CDR2 are MNHEY and SVGAGI. Trimming at V came to 5 bases and at J to 10 bases, leaving 4 bases not matched to a gene. The origin of this receptor is a girl aged 2-15 years in good health and CMV-seropositive. This chain uses TRBV6-5 with TRBJ2-1; 8 positions match TRBD2. The sample comprised PBMCs. In DNA form, the CDR3 reads TGTGCCAGCAGTGCCGGGACTAGAGAGCAGTTCTTC. Translation gives CASSAGTREQFF.